A selection of T cell receptor beta chains follows, all from one sample in a study of blood T cell repertoires in COVID-19. Clones were read by immunoSEQ multiplex PCR, and TCRdb kept only the in-frame ones, dropping some. The table includes some 170,000 clones, roughly 90% detected once. Material: peripheral blood. These receptors were taken from a woman in her 50s with acute or convalescent COVID-19. Both conserved end residues are part of each CDR3. The D gene is left open where the match is weak. Size is omitted from some rows. Given values are once, few, many or a class for expanded clones.

J: TRBJ1-5; D: .; V: TRBV7-2; size: .; DNA: TGTGCCAGCAGCCCTGACAGGCATCAGCCCCAGCATTTT; CDR3: CASSPDRHQPQHF
J: TRBJ2-2; D: .; V: TRBV6-2/TRBV6-3; size: .; DNA: TGTGCCAGCAGCACAGGGACCGGGGAGCTGTTTTTT; CDR3: CASSTGTGELFF
J: TRBJ1-1; D: .; V: TRBV5-1; size: .; DNA: TGCGCCAGCAGCTTGGCAGACACTGAAGCTTTCTTT; CDR3: CASSLADTEAFF
J: TRBJ1-1; D: TRBD1; V: TRBV5-1; size: once; DNA: TGCGCCAGCAGCTTGGGGACAGGGGAGGGGGCTTTCTTT; CDR3: CASSLGTGEGAFF
J: TRBJ1-4; D: .; V: TRBV7-3; size: .; DNA: TGTGCCAGCAGCCGCGGACAGAATGAAAAACTGTTTTTT; CDR3: CASSRGQNEKLFF
J: TRBJ1-1; D: .; V: TRBV11-2; size: .; DNA: TGTGCCAGCAGCTTAGCCGGGAGGGCCGACACTGAAGCTTTCTTT; CDR3: CASSLAGRADTEAFF
J: TRBJ2-7; D: TRBD1; V: TRBV24-1; size: .; DNA: TGTGCCACCAGTGATCGCAACACGGACAGGTCCTACGAGCAGTACTTC; CDR3: CATSDRNTDRSYEQYF
J: TRBJ1-4; D: .; V: TRBV27; size: .; DNA: TGTGCCAGCAGTCCAACCCCCGTCAGGGTCAATGAAAAACTGTTTTTT; CDR3: CASSPTPVRVNEKLFF
J: TRBJ1-4; D: TRBD1; V: TRBV5-1; size: .; DNA: TGCGCCAGCACTATTTTAGGGACAGGGACCGAAAAACTGTTTTTT; CDR3: CASTILGTGTEKLFF
J: TRBJ2-7; D: .; V: TRBV29-1; size: .; DNA: TGCAGCGTTGGGACAACCTACGAGCAGTACTTC; CDR3: CSVGTTYEQYF
J: TRBJ1-1; D: .; V: TRBV4-3; size: .; DNA: TGCGCCAGCAGCCAATACTCCCAGGGGTCCGACACTGAAGCTTTCTTT; CDR3: CASSQYSQGSDTEAFF
J: TRBJ2-1; D: .; V: TRBV6-5; size: .; DNA: TGTGCCAGCAGTTACTCCCCTAGCTCCTACAATGAGCAGTTCTTC; CDR3: CASSYSPSSYNEQFF
J: TRBJ1-2; D: .; V: TRBV6-4; size: .; DNA: TGTGCCAGCAGTGTATACCCGGGACTCTTCTATGGCTACACCTTC; CDR3: CASSVYPGLFYGYTF
J: TRBJ2-7; D: .; V: TRBV5-4; size: .; DNA: TGTGCCAGCAGCCCGGACAGCTCCTACGAGCAGTACTTC; CDR3: CASSPDSSYEQYF
J: TRBJ2-1; D: TRBD2; V: TRBV30; size: .; DNA: TGTGCCTGGAGTGACCCGGGACTAGCGGGAGTACGTGAGCAGTTCTTC; CDR3: CAWSDPGLAGVREQFF
J: TRBJ1-2; D: .; V: TRBV6-5; size: .; DNA: TGTGCCAGTAGCATGATGGAGTACTATGGCTACACCTTC; CDR3: CASSMMEYYGYTF
J: TRBJ2-7; D: TRBD1; V: TRBV27; size: once; DNA: TGTGCCAGCAGTTTAGGGCAGGGGGCATCCTACGAGCAGTACTTC; CDR3: CASSLGQGASYEQYF
J: TRBJ1-2; D: TRBD1; V: TRBV19; size: medium-sized; DNA: TGTGCCAGTAGTATAGGGGACAGGGGGCTTTATGGCTACACCTTC; CDR3: CASSIGDRGLYGYTF
J: TRBJ1-2; D: .; V: TRBV12-3/TRBV12-4; size: .; DNA: TGTGCCAGCAGTCCCACAGGGTATGGCTACACCTTC; CDR3: CASSPTGYGYTF
J: TRBJ1-6; D: .; V: TRBV18; size: .; DNA: TGTGCCAGCTCACCCGAGGGCCTCTCACCCCTCCACTTT; CDR3: CASSPEGLSPLHF
J: TRBJ2-4; D: .; V: TRBV6-2/TRBV6-3; size: .; DNA: TGTGCCAGCAGTCCCCCCCCAGGGGAGAACATTCAGTACTTC; CDR3: CASSPPPGENIQYF
J: TRBJ2-1; D: TRBD2; V: TRBV4-1; size: .; DNA: TGCGCCAGCAGCCAAGTTAGCGGGGGCCAAAGCTCCTACAATGAGCAGTTCTTC; CDR3: CASSQVSGGQSSYNEQFF
J: TRBJ2-5; D: .; V: TRBV20-1; size: .; DNA: TGCAGTGCTAGTGATAGCCCCCGCCAGACCCAGTACTTC; CDR3: CSASDSPRQTQYF
J: TRBJ2-5; D: TRBD1; V: TRBV19; size: once; DNA: TGTGCCAGTGGGACAGGAGTAGGGGAGACCCAGTACTTC; CDR3: CASGTGVGETQYF
J: TRBJ2-7; D: TRBD1; V: TRBV19; size: .; DNA: TGTGCCAGTAGTAGTTACAGGGGCAGCTCCTACGAGCAGTACTTC; CDR3: CASSSYRGSSYEQYF
J: TRBJ1-1; D: TRBD1; V: TRBV7-2; size: few; DNA: TGTGCCAGCAGCTTCAGGGGGCGGGTGGCCACTGAAGCTTTCTTT; CDR3: CASSFRGRVATEAFF
J: TRBJ2-7; D: TRBD1; V: TRBV29-1; size: .; DNA: TGCAGCGTTGACGGGCCGGGACAGGGGAGCGAGCAGTACTTC; CDR3: CSVDGPGQGSEQYF
J: TRBJ1-5; D: TRBD1; V: TRBV10-2; size: .; DNA: TGCGCCAGCAGTGAGCAGGGACAGGGTCAGCCCCAGCATTTT; CDR3: CASSEQGQGQPQHF
J: TRBJ1-5; D: TRBD1; V: TRBV12-5; size: once; DNA: TGTGCTAGTGGTTTGCTAGGGACAGGGCCCTCCAATCAGCCCCAGCATTTT; CDR3: CASGLLGTGPSNQPQHF
J: TRBJ1-6; D: TRBD1; V: TRBV4-1; size: .; DNA: TGCGCCAGCAGCCAAGCGGAGGGGACAGCTAATTCACCCCTCCACTTT; CDR3: CASSQAEGTANSPLHF
J: TRBJ1-1; D: .; V: TRBV19; size: .; DNA: TGTGCCAGTAGTACGAGGGTATTCAGTGAAGCTTTCTTT; CDR3: CASSTRVFSEAFF
J: TRBJ1-4; D: .; V: TRBV19; size: .; DNA: TGTGCCAGTAGTCCCCGGACAGCAAGTAATGAAAAACTGTTTTTT; CDR3: CASSPRTASNEKLFF
J: TRBJ2-5; D: TRBD2; V: TRBV6-5; size: .; DNA: TGTGCCAGCCCACAGGCGGGACTAGTCCGAGAGACCCAGTACTTC; CDR3: CASPQAGLVRETQYF
J: TRBJ1-4; D: TRBD1; V: TRBV5-8; size: .; DNA: TGTGCCAGCAGCAACCGGGACAGGGAGGAAAAACTGTTTTTT; CDR3: CASSNRDREEKLFF
J: TRBJ2-2; D: TRBD2; V: TRBV19; size: .; DNA: TGTGCCAGTACCGAGGCGCGGGAGGGCCCCACCGGGGAGCTGTTTTTT; CDR3: CASTEAREGPTGELFF
J: TRBJ2-1; D: TRBD2; V: TRBV20-1; size: .; DNA: TGCAGTGCTAGTCCTGGGGGGGGAAGGAATGAGCAGTTCTTC; CDR3: CSASPGGGRNEQFF
J: TRBJ2-7; D: TRBD2; V: TRBV27; size: .; DNA: TGTGCCAGCTCAACGGGGCTAGCGGGGCGCTCCTACGAGCAGTACTTC; CDR3: CASSTGLAGRSYEQYF
J: TRBJ2-2; D: TRBD1; V: TRBV6-5; size: once; DNA: TGTGCCAGCAGTTACTCGAAAGGGGGCATCGCCGGGGAGCTGTTTTTT; CDR3: CASSYSKGGIAGELFF
J: TRBJ2-3; D: TRBD2; V: TRBV11-3; size: .; DNA: TGTGCCAGCAGCTTAAGCGGGGGGAGCGATACGCAGTATTTT; CDR3: CASSLSGGSDTQYF
J: TRBJ1-1; D: TRBD1; V: TRBV5-1; size: .; DNA: TGCGCCAGCAGCTTGGGGACAGGGTGGAACACTGAAGCTTTCTTT; CDR3: CASSLGTGWNTEAFF
J: TRBJ1-2; D: .; V: TRBV4-1; size: .; DNA: TGCGCCAGCAGCCCATTCTATCCAACCCCCGCGGGCAGTCGCTATGGCTACACCTTC; CDR3: CASSPFYPTPAGSRYGYTF
J: TRBJ2-3; D: .; V: TRBV7-2; size: .; DNA: TGTGCCAGCAGCTCTCCTGCGGATACGCAGTATTTT; CDR3: CASSSPADTQYF
J: TRBJ1-1; D: .; V: TRBV27; size: .; DNA: TGTGCCAGCGTAACGGGACAAATGAACACTGAAGCTTTCTTT; CDR3: CASVTGQMNTEAFF
J: TRBJ1-6; D: .; V: TRBV4-1; size: .; DNA: TGCGCCAGCAGCCAAGAATGGCTACAGAGTAATTCACCCCTCCACTTT; CDR3: CASSQEWLQSNSPLHF
J: TRBJ1-6; D: .; V: TRBV24-1; size: once; DNA: TGTGCCACCAGTGACAACCCGGGACCCGGGGGGGATAATTCACCCCTCCACTTT; CDR3: CATSDNPGPGGDNSPLHF
J: TRBJ2-5; D: .; V: TRBV29-1; size: .; DNA: TGCAGCGTTGACATCCAAGAGACCCAGTACTTC; CDR3: CSVDIQETQYF
J: TRBJ1-3; D: .; V: TRBV9; size: .; DNA: TGTGCCAGCAGCCCCCAAGGAGACTCTGGAAACACCATATATTTT; CDR3: CASSPQGDSGNTIYF
J: TRBJ2-2; D: .; V: TRBV4-3; size: .; DNA: TGCGCCAGCAGCCAACTTATGGGCCAGGGTGGCACCGGGGAGCTGTTTTTT; CDR3: CASSQLMGQGGTGELFF
J: TRBJ2-5; D: .; V: TRBV20-1; size: .; DNA: TGCAGTGGGACTTCTCAAGAGACCCAGTACTTC; CDR3: CSGTSQETQYF
J: TRBJ2-7; D: .; V: TRBV30; size: .; DNA: TGTGCCTGGAGTTCTAGCTACGAGCAGTACTTC; CDR3: CAWSSSYEQYF
J: TRBJ2-7; D: TRBD1; V: TRBV7-8; size: .; DNA: TGTGCCAGCAGCCCTCGACAGGGGAACACCTACGAGCAGTACTTC; CDR3: CASSPRQGNTYEQYF
J: TRBJ1-2; D: .; V: TRBV18; size: .; DNA: TGTGCCAGCTCCCCAACAACAGGCCACTATGGCTACACCTTC; CDR3: CASSPTTGHYGYTF
J: TRBJ1-3; D: .; V: TRBV11-2; size: .; DNA: TGTGCCAGCAGCTCCGCAGTGTCCCTCTCTGGAAACACCATATATTTT; CDR3: CASSSAVSLSGNTIYF
J: TRBJ1-6; D: .; V: TRBV27; size: .; DNA: TGTGCCAGCAGTTGGGGAGATAATTCACCCCTCCACTTT; CDR3: CASSWGDNSPLHF